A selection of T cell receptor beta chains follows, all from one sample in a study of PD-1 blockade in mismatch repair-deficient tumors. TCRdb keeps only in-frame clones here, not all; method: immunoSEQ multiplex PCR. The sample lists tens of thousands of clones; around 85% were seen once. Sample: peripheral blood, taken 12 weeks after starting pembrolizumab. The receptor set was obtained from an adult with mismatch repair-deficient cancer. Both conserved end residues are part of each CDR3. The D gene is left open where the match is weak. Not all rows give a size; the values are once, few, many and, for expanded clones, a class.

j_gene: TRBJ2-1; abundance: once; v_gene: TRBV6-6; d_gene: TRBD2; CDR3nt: TGTGCCAGCAGTTACTCGAGGCGGGAGGGCAATGAGCAGTTCTTC; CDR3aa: CASSYSRREGNEQFF
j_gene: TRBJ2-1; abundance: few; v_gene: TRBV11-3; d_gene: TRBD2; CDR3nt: TGTGCCAGCAGCCTGGGACTAGCGGGAGGGCAGAATGAGCAGTTCTTC; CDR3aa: CASSLGLAGGQNEQFF
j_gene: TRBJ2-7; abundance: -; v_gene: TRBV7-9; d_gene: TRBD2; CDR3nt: TGTGCCAGCAGCGGGGGACTAGCGGGAACGGGGTACGAGCAGTACTTC; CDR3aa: CASSGGLAGTGYEQYF
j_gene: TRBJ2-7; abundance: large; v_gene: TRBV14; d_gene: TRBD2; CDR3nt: TGTGCCAGCAGCCAGGCCGGGACTACCTACGAGCAGTACTTC; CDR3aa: CASSQAGTTYEQYF
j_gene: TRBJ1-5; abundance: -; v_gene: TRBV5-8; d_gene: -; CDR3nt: TGTGCCAGCAGCTTCTTCAATCAGCCCCAGCATTTT; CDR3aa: CASSFFNQPQHF
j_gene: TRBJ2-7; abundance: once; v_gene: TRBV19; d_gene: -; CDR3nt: TGTGCCAGTAGTCCTGGACCCGGGGCCTACGAGCAGTACTTC; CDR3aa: CASSPGPGAYEQYF
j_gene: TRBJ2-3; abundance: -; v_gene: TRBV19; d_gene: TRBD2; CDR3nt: TGTGCCAGTAGTATAATAGCGGGTCAGAGTACGCAGTATTTT; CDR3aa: CASSIIAGQSTQYF
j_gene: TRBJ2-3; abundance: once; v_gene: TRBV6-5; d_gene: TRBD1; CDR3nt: TGTGCCAGCAGCATAGACAGGGTAACAGATACGCAGTATTTT; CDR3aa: CASSIDRVTDTQYF
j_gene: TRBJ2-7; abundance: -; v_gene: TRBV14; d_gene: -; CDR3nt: TGTGCCAGCAGCCAAGCGCGAGGGGGGGAGCAGTACTTC; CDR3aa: CASSQARGGEQYF
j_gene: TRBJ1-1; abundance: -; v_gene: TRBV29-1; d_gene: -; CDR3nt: TGCAGCGTTGTTGGGGGGCGCGGTGAAGCTTTCTTT; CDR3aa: CSVVGGRGEAFF
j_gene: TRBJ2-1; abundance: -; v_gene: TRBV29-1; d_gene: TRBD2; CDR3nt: TGCAGCGTTGAACGGGGGAGGGGTGTGAATGAGCAGTTCTTC; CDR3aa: CSVERGRGVNEQFF
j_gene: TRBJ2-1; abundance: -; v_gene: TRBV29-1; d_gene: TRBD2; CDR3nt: TGCAGCGTTGGTGGACTAGCGGGATTATACAATGAGCAGTTCTTC; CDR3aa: CSVGGLAGLYNEQFF
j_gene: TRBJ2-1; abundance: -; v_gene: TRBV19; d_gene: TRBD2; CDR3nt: TGTGCCAGTAGTATATATAGCGGCGGGAGTATGCGCAATGAGCAGTTCTTC; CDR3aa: CASSIYSGGSMRNEQFF
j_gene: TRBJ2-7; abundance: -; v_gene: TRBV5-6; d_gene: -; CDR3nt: TGTGCCAGCAGCTCCCTCAACCGAATTAGCTCCTACGAGCAGTACTTC; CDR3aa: CASSSLNRISSYEQYF
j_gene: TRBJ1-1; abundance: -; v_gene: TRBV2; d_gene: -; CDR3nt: TGTGCCAGCAGTGAACAGAACACTGAAGCTTTCTTT; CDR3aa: CASSEQNTEAFF
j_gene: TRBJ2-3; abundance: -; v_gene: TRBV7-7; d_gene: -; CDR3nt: TGTGCTAGCAGCTTGGACAGCACAGATACGCAGTATTTT; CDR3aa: CASSLDSTDTQYF
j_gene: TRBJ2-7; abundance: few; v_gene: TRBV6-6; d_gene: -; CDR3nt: TGTGCCAGCAGGTCAGGTGGCGGGCAGTACTTC; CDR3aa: CASRSGGGQYF
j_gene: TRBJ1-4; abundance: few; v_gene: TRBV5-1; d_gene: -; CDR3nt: TGCGCCAGCAGCTTGGAGGTTGGAACCTTAACTAATGAAAAACTGTTTTTT; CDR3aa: CASSLEVGTLTNEKLFF
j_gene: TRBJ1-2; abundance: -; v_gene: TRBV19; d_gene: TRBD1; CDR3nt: TGTGCCAGTAGTTCCCAGGGAGGGGGCACCTATGGCTACACCTTC; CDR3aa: CASSSQGGGTYGYTF
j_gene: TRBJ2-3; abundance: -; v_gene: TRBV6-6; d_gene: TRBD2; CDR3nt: TGTGCCAGCAGCAACGACGGACTAGCGGACACAGATACGCAGTATTTT; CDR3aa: CASSNDGLADTDTQYF
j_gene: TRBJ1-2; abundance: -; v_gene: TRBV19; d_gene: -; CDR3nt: TGTGCCAGTAAAATTCGTCCTAAGGAGAACTATGGCTACACCTTC; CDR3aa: CASKIRPKENYGYTF
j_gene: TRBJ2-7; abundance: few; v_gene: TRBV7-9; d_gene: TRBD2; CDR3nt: TGTGCCAGCAGCGGGGGGGACGGTCAGACCTACGAGCAGTACTTC; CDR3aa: CASSGGDGQTYEQYF
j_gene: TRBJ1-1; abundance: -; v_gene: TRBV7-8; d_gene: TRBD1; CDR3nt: TGTGCCAGCAGCTTAGACAGGAGGGGGCGGGAGACTGAAGCTTTCTTT; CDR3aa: CASSLDRRGRETEAFF
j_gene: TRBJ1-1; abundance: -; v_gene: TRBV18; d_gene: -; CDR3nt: TGTGCCAGCTCACCTTTGAGATACATGAACACTGAAGCTTTCTTT; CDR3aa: CASSPLRYMNTEAFF
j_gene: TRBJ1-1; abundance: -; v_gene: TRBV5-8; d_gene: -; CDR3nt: TGTGCCAGCAGCCGGACCTTGAACACTGAAGCTTTCTTT; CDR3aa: CASSRTLNTEAFF
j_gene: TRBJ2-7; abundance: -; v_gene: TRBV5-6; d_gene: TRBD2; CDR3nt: TGTGCCAGCAGCCAGAGTCACCGGGAGGCCTTGTCCTACGAGCAGTACTTC; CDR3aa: CASSQSHREALSYEQYF
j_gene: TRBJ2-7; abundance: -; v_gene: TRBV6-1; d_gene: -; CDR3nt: TGTGCCAGCAGTCACGGACAGAACTACGAGCAGTACTTC; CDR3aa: CASSHGQNYEQYF
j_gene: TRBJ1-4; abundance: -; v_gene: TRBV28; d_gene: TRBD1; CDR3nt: TGTGCCAGCAGTTTATTCAGGGGGCGGGAAAAACTGTTTTTT; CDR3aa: CASSLFRGREKLFF
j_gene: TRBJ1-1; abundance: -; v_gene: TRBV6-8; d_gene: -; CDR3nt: TGTGCCAGCAGTTACTCGGGGGAAGGGGCTTTCTTT; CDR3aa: CASSYSGEGAFF
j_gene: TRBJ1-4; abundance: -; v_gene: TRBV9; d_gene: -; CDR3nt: TGTGCCAGCAGCGCGACGGGAACGGGCGGGTCGGCTAATGAAAAACTGTTTTTT; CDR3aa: CASSATGTGGSANEKLFF
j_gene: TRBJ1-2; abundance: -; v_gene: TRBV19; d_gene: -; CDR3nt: TGTGCCAGTAGTACCCTCTCATCAGGTGTGCTCTATGGCTACACCTTC; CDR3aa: CASSTLSSGVLYGYTF
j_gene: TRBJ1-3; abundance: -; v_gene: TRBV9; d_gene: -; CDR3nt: TGTGCCAGCGGGTCCGGAGACACAGGAAACACCATATATTTT; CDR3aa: CASGSGDTGNTIYF
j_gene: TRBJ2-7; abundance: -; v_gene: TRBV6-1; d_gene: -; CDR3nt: TGTGCCAGCAGTGCACAGGGTTCCCAAACCTACGAGCAGTACTTC; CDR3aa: CASSAQGSQTYEQYF
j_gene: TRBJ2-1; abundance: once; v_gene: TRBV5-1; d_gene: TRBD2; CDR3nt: TGCGCCAGCAGCTACTACTTTAGCGGGACGGTAGACAATGAGCAGTTCTTC; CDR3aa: CASSYYFSGTVDNEQFF
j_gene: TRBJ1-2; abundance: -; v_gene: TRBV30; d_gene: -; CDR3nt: TGTGCCTGGAGTCGGACAAAGGGCTATGGCTACACCTTC; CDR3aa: CAWSRTKGYGYTF
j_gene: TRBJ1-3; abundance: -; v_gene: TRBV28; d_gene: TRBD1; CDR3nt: TGTGCCAGCAGCCGCCCCTACGGACAGGGAAAGGGAAACACCATATATTTT; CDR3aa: CASSRPYGQGKGNTIYF
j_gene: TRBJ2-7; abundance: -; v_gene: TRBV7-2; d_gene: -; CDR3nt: TGTGCCAGCAGCTTAAATGGGTTAGCCTACGAGCAGTACTTC; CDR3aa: CASSLNGLAYEQYF
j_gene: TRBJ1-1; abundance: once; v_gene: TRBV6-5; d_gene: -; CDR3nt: TGTGCCAGCAGTTACAGGCCTCGGGGATCCACTGAAGCTTTCTTT; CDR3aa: CASSYRPRGSTEAFF
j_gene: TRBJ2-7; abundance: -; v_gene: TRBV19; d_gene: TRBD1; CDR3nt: TGTGCCAGTAGTTTGGACAGGACCTACGAGCAGTACTTC; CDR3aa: CASSLDRTYEQYF
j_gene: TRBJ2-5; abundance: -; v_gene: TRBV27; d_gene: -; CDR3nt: TGTGCCAGCAGCCATTCCCCGGCAGGGGTGCAAGAGACCCAGTACTTC; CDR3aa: CASSHSPAGVQETQYF
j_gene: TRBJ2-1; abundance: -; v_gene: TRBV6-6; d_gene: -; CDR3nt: TGTGCCAGCAGTTACTCGGTAGGGGGTTATGAGCAGTTCTTC; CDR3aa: CASSYSVGGYEQFF
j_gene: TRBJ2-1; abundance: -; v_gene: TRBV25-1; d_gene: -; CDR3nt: TGTGCCAGCAGTGAATATCGGGGGCTCGAGCAGTTCTTC; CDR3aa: CASSEYRGLEQFF
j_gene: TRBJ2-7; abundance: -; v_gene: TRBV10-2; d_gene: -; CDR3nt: TGCGCCAGCAGTGAGTGGACCAATTATTACGAGCAGTACTTC; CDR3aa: CASSEWTNYYEQYF
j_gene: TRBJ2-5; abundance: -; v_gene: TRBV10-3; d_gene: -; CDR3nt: TGTGCCATCGGGAAAGAGACCCAGTACTTC; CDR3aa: CAIGKETQYF
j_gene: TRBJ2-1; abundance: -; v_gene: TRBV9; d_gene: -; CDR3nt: TGTGCCAGCAGCTTCGGGACACAGGGCTACAATGAGCAGTTCTTC; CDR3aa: CASSFGTQGYNEQFF
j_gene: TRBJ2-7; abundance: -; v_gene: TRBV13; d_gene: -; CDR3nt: TGTGCCAGCAGCCGCACGAAGTCTGGGGCTCCCGCCTACGAGCAGTACTTC; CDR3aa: CASSRTKSGAPAYEQYF
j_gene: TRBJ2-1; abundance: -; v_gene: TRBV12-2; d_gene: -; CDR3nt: TGTGCAAGTCGCTCGTTGACCAGCGGGAGGGCCCCCTACAATGAGCAGTTCTTC; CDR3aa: CASRSLTSGRAPYNEQFF
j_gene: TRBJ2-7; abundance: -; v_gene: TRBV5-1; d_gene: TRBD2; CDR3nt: TGCGCCAGCAGCCGGACTAGCCGTACCGAGGCGGGGGAGCAGTACTTC; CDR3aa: CASSRTSRTEAGEQYF
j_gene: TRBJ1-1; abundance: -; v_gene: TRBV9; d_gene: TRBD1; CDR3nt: TGTGCCAGCAGCCTAGCCCCGGACAGGCCGACCAGGGCTTTCTTT; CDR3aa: CASSLAPDRPTRAFF
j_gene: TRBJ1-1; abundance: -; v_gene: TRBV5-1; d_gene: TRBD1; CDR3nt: TGCGCCAGCAGCCTGGACAGGGTTGAAACTGAAGCTTTCTTT; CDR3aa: CASSLDRVETEAFF
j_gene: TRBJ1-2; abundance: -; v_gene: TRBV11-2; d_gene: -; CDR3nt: TGTGCCAGCAGCTTAGTAGGAAGGGCCCGTACTAACTATGGCTACACCTTC; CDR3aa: CASSLVGRARTNYGYTF
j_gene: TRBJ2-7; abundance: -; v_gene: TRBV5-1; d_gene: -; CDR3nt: TGCGCCAGCAGGCCCGGACTCGCCTACGAGCAGTACTTC; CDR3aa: CASRPGLAYEQYF
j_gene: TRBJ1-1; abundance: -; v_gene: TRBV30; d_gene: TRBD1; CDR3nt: TGTGCCTGGACTTTGACAGGGACGGCTGAAGCTTTCTTT; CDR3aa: CAWTLTGTAEAFF
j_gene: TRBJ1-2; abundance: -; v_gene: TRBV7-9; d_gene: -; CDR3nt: TGTGCCAGCAGCTTCAGGGGAGGAAACTATGGCTACACCTTC; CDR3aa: CASSFRGGNYGYTF
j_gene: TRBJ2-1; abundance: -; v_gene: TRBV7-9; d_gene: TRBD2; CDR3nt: TGTGCCAGTAGGATAGCGGGAGGGATACGGGACAATGAGCAGTTCTTC; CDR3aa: CASRIAGGIRDNEQFF